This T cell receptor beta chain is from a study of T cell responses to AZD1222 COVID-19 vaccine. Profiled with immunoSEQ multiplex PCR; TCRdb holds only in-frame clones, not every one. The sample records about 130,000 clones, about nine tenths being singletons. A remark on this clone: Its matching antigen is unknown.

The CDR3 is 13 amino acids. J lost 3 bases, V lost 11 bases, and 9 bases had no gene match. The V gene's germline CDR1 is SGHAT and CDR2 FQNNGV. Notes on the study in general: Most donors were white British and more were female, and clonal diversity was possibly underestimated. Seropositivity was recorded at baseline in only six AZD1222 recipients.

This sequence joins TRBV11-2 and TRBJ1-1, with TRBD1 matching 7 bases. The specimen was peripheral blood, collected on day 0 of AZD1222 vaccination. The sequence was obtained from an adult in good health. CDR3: CAFRGGVYTEAFF. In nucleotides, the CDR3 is TGTGCCTTCAGGGGGGGGGTATACACTGAAGCTTTCTTT.